The clone carrying this T cell receptor (beta chain) was detected a few times. Universal primer sites and UMIs were introduced during 5'RACE template-switching synthesis of TCR cDNA. MiXCR, applied by TCRdb to the 5' RACE reads, yields one record per CDR3 protein. The profile shows roughly 520,000 distinct CDR3 sequences, 21% of them singletons. These data originate in a study of T cells after yellow fever vaccination. Germline V gives CDR1 KGHDR, CDR2 SFDVKD. J lost 4 bases, V lost 6 bases, and 7 bases had no gene match. The CDR3 sequence is 15 residues long. The chain carries TRBV24-1 and TRBJ2-3; TRBD1 matches at 9 bases. The source is a man between 18 and 29 years old who received the YFV17D yellow fever vaccine. The sample here was PBMCs, taken approximately 22 days after the first yellow fever vaccination. The CDR3 reads CATSPGQGKPDTQYF. CDR3 DNA sequence: TGTGCCACCAGTCCCGGACAGGGGAAGCCAGATACGCAGTATTTT.